Listed here are 8 T cell receptor beta chains from one sample, sequenced in a study of beta chain features in type 1 diabetes. As every portion of the isolated RNA was reverse transcribed, the sequencing read expressed TCRB transcripts. Sequencing used immunoSEQ multiplex PCR; TCRdb keeps in-frame clones, though not all of them. Among roughly 41,000 clones listed, more than 40% were seen once. The material sequenced was central memory CD4+ T cells from blood. The receptor set was obtained from a young woman in good health.

This chain connects TRBV9 to TRBJ2-1, with TRBD2 matching 10 bases. V dropped 0 bases and J dropped 4; count of bases not matched to a gene: 1. The CDR3 contains 15 residues. Germline CDR1 and CDR2: SGDLS and YYNGEE. CDR3 coding DNA: TGTGCCAGCAGCGTAGCTAGCGGGGGATACAATGAGCAGTTCTTC. Amino acid sequence: CASSVASGGYNEQFF.

The chain employs TRBV29-1 and TRBJ1-1; possible D gene TRBD1, 5 bases. V was shortened by 7 bases and J by 1 base, with 16 bases between the two germline ends. The CDR3 is 14 amino acids. Germline values: CDR1 SQVTM, CDR2 ANQGSEA. The CDR3 region is CSGAGGTGNTEAFF. In DNA form, the CDR3 reads TGCAGCGGTGCTGGCGGGACTGGGAACACTGAAGCTTTCTTT.

V usage is TRBV27 and J usage is TRBJ1-1; 10 bases line up with TRBD1. The ends lost 5 bases at V and 7 bases at J; junction bases unmatched: 7. The CDR3 consists of 14 residues. Germline values: CDR1 MNHEY, CDR2 SMNVEV (reference sequence). The CDR3 is CASSTTGGRGEAFF. The CDR3 DNA sequence: TGTGCCAGCAGTACGACAGGGGGCCGGGGTGAAGCTTTCTTT.

V gene TRBV7-2 combines with J gene TRBJ2-3, with 14 nucleotides matching TRBD2. Trimming removed 6 bases from V and 6 bases from J; junction bases left unmatched: 8. CDR3 length equals 16 residues. Looked up from germline, CDR1 is SGHTA and CDR2 is FQGNSA. CDR3 coding DNA: TGTGCCAGCAGTAACGGGGGACTAGCGGGAGTTGATACGCAGTATTTT. Its translation: CASSNGGLAGVDTQYF.

The chain links TRBV6-5 to TRBJ1-5; D not certain. Trimming pared 5 bases from V and 4 bases from J, leaving 12 bases between. Germline lookup yields CDR1 MNHEY and CDR2 SVGAGI. The CDR3 loop spans 14 amino acids. For the CDR3, the DNA is TGTGCCAGCAGTCCCCGAGGGAGGAATCAGCCCCAGCATTTT. Translation: CASSPRGRNQPQHF.

In this sample, this clone turned up a few times. V and J are TRBV7-6 and TRBJ2-2; no definite D call. From germline, CDR1 is SGHVS and CDR2 FNYEAQ. The CDR3 runs 13 residues. V lost 0 bases and J 7 bases, leaving 6 bases between the germline ends. DNA for the CDR3: TGTGCCAGCAGCTTAGCCCGCTACGGGGAGCTGTTTTTT. Amino acid sequence: CASSLARYGELFF. Full variable domain (rest looked up from reference TRBV7-6 and TRBJ2-2): GAGVSQSPRYKVTKRGQDVALRCDPISGHVSLYWYRQALGQGPEFLTYFNYEAQQDKSGLPNDRFSAERPEGSISTLTIQRTEQRDSAMYRCASSLARYGELFFGEGSRLTVL.

This chain joins TRBV30 and TRBJ1-1; D remains unclear. V lost 0 bases and J lost 1, with 9 bases in between. The CDR3 covers 14 residues. Germline-derived CDR1 and CDR2 are GTSNPN and SVGIG (reference sequence). Here the CDR3 reads CAWSVHIGNTEAFF. The CDR3 DNA is TGTGCCTGGAGTGTACATATTGGGAACACTGAAGCTTTCTTT.

This clone was observed a handful of times. The rearrangement links TRBV11-2 to TRBJ2-7; tentatively, D is TRBD1 (6 bases). Germline V gene lookup returns CDR1 SGHAT and CDR2 FQNNGV. V was shortened by 5 bases and J by 4 bases, with 27 bases between the two germline ends. This CDR3 region has 18 residues. The CDR3 sequence is CASSPIDRLAGRSYEQYF. Here the CDR3 DNA reads TGTGCCAGCAGCCCGATCGACAGGCTAGCTGGGCGATCGTACGAGCAGTACTTC.